One and the same sample provided the 14 T cell receptor beta chains below, sequenced in a study of T cells after yellow fever vaccination. TCRdb reprocessed the 5' RACE reads via MiXCR and lists one record per CDR3 protein. Among over 300,000 distinct CDR3 sequences listed, 4.1% were seen once. The sequenced sample was PBMCs, obtained 5 days after the yellow fever booster vaccination. The receptors were sampled from a man between 18 and 29 years old who received the YFV17D yellow fever vaccine.

This clonotype was recorded many times. This chain links TRBV18 with TRBJ2-1; 9 bases fit TRBD1. Trimming took 1 base from V and 6 from J; bases not matched to a gene: 7. The CDR3 loop spans 16 amino acids. Per the germline V gene, CDR1 is KGHSH and CDR2 is LQKENI. Written as DNA, the CDR3 is TGTGCCAGCTCACCACTTGGACAGGGGCTAGGCAATGAGCAGTTCTTC. It encodes CASSPLGQGLGNEQFF.

In DNA, the CDR3 is TGCAGCGTTGACTCGCGCGACAGCTCCACTGAAGCTTTCTTT. Amino acids: CSVDSRDSSTEAFF. The chain couples TRBV29-1 to TRBJ1-1; tentatively, D is TRBD1 (5 bases). V was trimmed by 3 bases and J by 4 bases, leaving 15 bases between them. Germline CDR1 reads SQVTM; CDR2 reads ANQGSEA. CDR3 size: 14 residues.

In its sample, this clonotype was seen many times. The V gene is TRBV3-1, the J gene TRBJ2-3; 11 nucleotides match TRBD2. The CDR3 is 17 amino acids. With V trimmed by 1 base and J by 5 bases, 8 bases remained unmatched. CDR1 and CDR2 (germline): LGHDT, YNNKEL (reference sequence). This chain's CDR3 is CASSQGSASGGLDTQYF. CDR3 in DNA: TGTGCCAGCAGCCAAGGGTCCGCTAGCGGGGGGTTAGATACGCAGTATTTT.

This clonotype was observed a few times. The chain links TRBV19 to TRBJ2-4; 7 nucleotides agree with TRBD1. V was clipped by 10 bases and J by 0 bases; unmatched bases: 9. This CDR3 is 15 amino acids long. From germline, CDR1 is LNHDA and CDR2 SQIVND (reference sequence). The CDR3 DNA reads TGTGCCACATCAGGGGGTACCCTAGCCAAAAACATTCAGTACTTC. Protein product: CATSGGTLAKNIQYF.

There are many counts of this clonotype. V gene TRBV20-1 combines with J gene TRBJ2-1; D remains ambiguous. This CDR3 is built from 14 residues. V was cut by 5 bases and J by 0 bases, with 11 bases left in between. Germline lookup yields CDR1 DFQATT and CDR2 SNEGSKA (reference sequence). The DNA for the CDR3 is TGCAGTGCTTCAAAGTCCTACTCCTACAATGAGCAGTTCTTC. Encoded protein: CSASKSYSYNEQFF.

The CDR3: CASSLTGFDSPLHF. The DNA for the CDR3 is TGTGCCAGCAGCTTAACCGGGTTTGATTCACCCCTCCACTTT. This chain joins TRBV7-3 and TRBJ1-6; D not resolved. Trimming stripped 0 bases from V and 8 bases from J, with 8 bases between. The CDR3 runs 14 residues. Germline CDR1 is SGHTA and CDR2 is FQGTGA.

The chain carries TRBV19 and TRBJ2-7, with D perhaps TRBD2 (5 bases). Germline V gene lookup returns CDR1 LNHDA and CDR2 SQIVND (reference sequence). Trimming cost V 5 bases and J 1 base, with 12 bases left between them. This CDR3 contains 14 residues. CDR3 protein: CASSYGGNSYEQYF. As DNA, the CDR3 is TGTGCCAGTAGTTACGGAGGCAATTCCTACGAGCAGTACTTC.

This clonotype appeared a few times. The chain links TRBV6-5 to TRBJ1-1; D may be TRBD1 (5 bases). CDR1 and CDR2 (germline): MNHEY, SVGAGI. The CDR3 length is 15 residues. Trimming shortened V by 6 bases and J by 4 bases, and 18 bases separated the two germline ends. The CDR3 coding sequence is TGTGCCAGCAGACCGACCAGGATCGGGGCCACTGAAGCTTTCTTT. This codes for CASRPTRIGATEAFF.

This clonotype was detected a few times. The chain joins TRBV20-1 to TRBJ1-2; a possible D gene is TRBD1 (6 bases). Germline V CDR1 and CDR2: DFQATT, SNEGSKA (reference sequence). V was clipped by 5 bases and J by 4 bases, with 11 bases between them. The CDR3 totals 12 residues. The CDR3 reads CSAQGSAYGYTF. CDR3 DNA sequence: TGCAGTGCTCAGGGGTCCGCCTATGGCTACACCTTC.

This clonotype came up a few times. The chain recombines TRBV11-3 with TRBJ1-4; TRBD1 matches at 7 bases. CDR3 length: 14 residues. V lost 5 bases, J lost 7 bases, and 7 bases stayed unmatched. Germline loops: CDR1 SGHNT, CDR2 YENEEA. This CDR3 is CASSTGQFGEKLFF. In DNA, the CDR3 is TGTGCCAGCAGCACGGGACAGTTCGGTGAAAAACTGTTTTTT.

This clonotype was counted only a few times. The chain joins TRBV6-1 to TRBJ1-2, with D tentatively TRBD1 (5 bases). The CDR3 runs to 13 residues. Trimming took 7 bases from V and 4 from J, leaving 13 bases between them. In germline, CDR1 is MNHNS, CDR2 SASEGT. The DNA for the CDR3 is TGTGCCAGCAAGGTTGGGGCAATCTATGGCTACACCTTC. Protein: CASKVGAIYGYTF.

This clonotype was counted between two and nine times. V gene TRBV10-3 combines with J gene TRBJ1-1, with D unclear. Trimming took off 0 bases at V and 10 bases at J, with 9 bases between the two ends. Germline V gives CDR1 ENHRY, CDR2 SYGVKD. The length of the CDR3 is 12 residues. The CDR3 sequence is CAISESDGGAFF. The CDR3 DNA is TGTGCCATCAGTGAGTCGGACGGTGGAGCTTTCTTT.

This clonotype was detected only a few times. This chain joins TRBV25-1 and TRBJ1-3; D gene unclear. V was pared by 1 base and J by 5 bases, with 12 bases between. The CDR3 consists of 15 residues. Germline V lookup: CDR1 MGHDK, CDR2 SYGVNS. This CDR3 reads CASSEFLGSRNTIYF. The CDR3 coding sequence is TGTGCCAGCAGTGAATTTTTAGGGTCCCGAAACACCATATATTTT.

This rearrangement joins TRBV27 to TRBJ2-6, with TRBD2 as a possible D gene (5 bases). Germline loops: CDR1 MNHEY, CDR2 SMNVEV (reference sequence). Trimming stripped 4 bases from V and 0 bases from J, with 10 bases between. The CDR3 runs 16 residues. For the CDR3, the DNA is TGTGCCAGCAGTTCACGGGGAAGCTCTGGGGCCAACGTCCTGACTTTC. This translates into CASSSRGSSGANVLTF.